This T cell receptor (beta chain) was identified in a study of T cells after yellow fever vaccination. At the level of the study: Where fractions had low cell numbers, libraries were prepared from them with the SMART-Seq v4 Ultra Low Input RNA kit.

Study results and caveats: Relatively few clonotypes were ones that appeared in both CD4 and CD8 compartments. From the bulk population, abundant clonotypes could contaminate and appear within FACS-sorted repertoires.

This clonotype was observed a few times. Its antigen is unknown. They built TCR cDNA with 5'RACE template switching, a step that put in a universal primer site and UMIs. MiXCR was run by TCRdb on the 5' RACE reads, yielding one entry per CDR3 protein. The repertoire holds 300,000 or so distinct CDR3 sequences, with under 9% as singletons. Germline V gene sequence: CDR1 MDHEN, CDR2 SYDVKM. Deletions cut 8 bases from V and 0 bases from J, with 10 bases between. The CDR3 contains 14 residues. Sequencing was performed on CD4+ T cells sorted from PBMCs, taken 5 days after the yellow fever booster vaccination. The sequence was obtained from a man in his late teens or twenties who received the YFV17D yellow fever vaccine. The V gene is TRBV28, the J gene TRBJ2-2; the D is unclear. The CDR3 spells CASHGRPNTGELFF. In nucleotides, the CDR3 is TGTGCCAGCCATGGACGGCCGAACACCGGGGAGCTGTTTTTT.